This T cell receptor (beta chain) was retrieved from a study of T cell responses to AZD1222 COVID-19 vaccine. Measured with immunoSEQ multiplex PCR; TCRdb has only the in-frame clones, and not every one. Altogether some 180,000 clones are present, almost 95% being singletons, with the ten largest covering 1% to 1.5%. This CDR3 contains 15 residues. J gave up 2 bases and V 5 bases, and 6 bases lay outside the gene matches. In germline, CDR1 is ENHRY, CDR2 SYGVKD. The origin of this receptor is an adult in good health. The chain recombines TRBV10-3 with TRBJ1-2, with 9 bases identical to TRBD1. The sequences come from peripheral blood, collected on day 0 of AZD1222 vaccination. CDR3 DNA sequence: TGTGCCATCAGTAAGGGGACAGGGATGAACTATGGCTACACCTTC. As protein: CAISKGTGMNYGYTF.